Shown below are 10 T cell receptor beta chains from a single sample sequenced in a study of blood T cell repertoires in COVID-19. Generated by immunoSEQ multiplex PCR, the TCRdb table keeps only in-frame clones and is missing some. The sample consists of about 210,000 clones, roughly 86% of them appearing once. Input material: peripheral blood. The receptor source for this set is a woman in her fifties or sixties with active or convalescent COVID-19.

CDR3 DNA sequence: TGTGCCTGGCAGGGGATGGGGACTGAAGCTTTCTTT. This gives the protein CAWQGMGTEAFF. This chain uses TRBV30 with TRBJ1-1, with D possibly matching TRBD1 (6 bases). Germline CDR1 is GTSNPN and CDR2 is SVGIG (reference sequence). Trimming pared 5 bases from V and 5 bases from J, leaving 12 bases between. The CDR3 has 12 amino acids.

CDR3 protein: CATSDSFRQFF. CDR3 in DNA: TGTGCCACCAGTGACTCCTTTAGGCAGTTCTTC. The rearrangement joins TRBV24-1 to TRBJ2-1; D ambiguous. Germline CDR1 is KGHDR and CDR2 is SFDVKD. The CDR3 totals 11 residues. Deletions cut 4 bases from V and 12 bases from J, with 9 bases between.

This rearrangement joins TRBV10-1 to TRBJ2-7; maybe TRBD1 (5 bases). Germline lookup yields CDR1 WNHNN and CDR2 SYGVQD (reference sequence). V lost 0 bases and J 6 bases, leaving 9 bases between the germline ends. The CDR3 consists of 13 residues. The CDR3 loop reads CASSESGAREQYF. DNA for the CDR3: TGCGCCAGCAGTGAGTCAGGGGCCCGCGAGCAGTACTTC.

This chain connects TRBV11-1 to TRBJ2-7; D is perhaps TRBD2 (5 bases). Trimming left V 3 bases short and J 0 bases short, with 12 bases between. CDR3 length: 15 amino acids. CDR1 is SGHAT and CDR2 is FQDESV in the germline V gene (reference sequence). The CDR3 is CASSLRALGSYEQYF. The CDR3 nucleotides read TGTGCCAGCAGCTTGAGGGCTCTCGGCTCCTACGAGCAGTACTTC. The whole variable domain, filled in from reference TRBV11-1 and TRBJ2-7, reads EAEVAQSPRYKITEKSQAVAFWCDPISGHATLYWYRQILGQGPELLVQFQDESVVDDSQLPKDRFSAERLKGVDSTLKIQPAELGDSAMYLCASSLRALGSYEQYFGPGTRLTVT.

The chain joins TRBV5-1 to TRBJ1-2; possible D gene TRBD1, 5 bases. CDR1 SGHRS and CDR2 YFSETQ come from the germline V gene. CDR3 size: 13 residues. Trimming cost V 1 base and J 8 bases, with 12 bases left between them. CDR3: CASSLLGAQGYTF. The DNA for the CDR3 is TGCGCCAGCAGCTTGTTAGGGGCCCAGGGCTACACCTTC.

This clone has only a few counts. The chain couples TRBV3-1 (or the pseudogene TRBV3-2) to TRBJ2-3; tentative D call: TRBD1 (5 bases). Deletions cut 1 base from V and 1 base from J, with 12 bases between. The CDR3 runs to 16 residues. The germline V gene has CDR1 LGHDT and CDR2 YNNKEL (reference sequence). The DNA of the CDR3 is TGTGCCAGCAGCCAAGGAGTTGCACAGGGCACAGATACGCAGTATTTT. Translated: CASSQGVAQGTDTQYF.

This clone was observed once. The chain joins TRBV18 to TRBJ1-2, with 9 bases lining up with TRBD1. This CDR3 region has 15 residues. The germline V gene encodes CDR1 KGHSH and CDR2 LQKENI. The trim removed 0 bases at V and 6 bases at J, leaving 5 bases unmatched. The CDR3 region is CASSPPDRGADGYTF. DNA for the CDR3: TGTGCCAGCTCACCACCGGACAGGGGAGCGGATGGCTACACCTTC.

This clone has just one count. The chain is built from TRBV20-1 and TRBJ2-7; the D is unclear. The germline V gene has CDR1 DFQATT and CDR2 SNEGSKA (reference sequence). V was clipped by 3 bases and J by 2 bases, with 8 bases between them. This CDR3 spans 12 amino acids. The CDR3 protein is CSASNRAYEQYF. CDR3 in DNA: TGCAGTGCTAGTAACAGAGCCTACGAGCAGTACTTC.

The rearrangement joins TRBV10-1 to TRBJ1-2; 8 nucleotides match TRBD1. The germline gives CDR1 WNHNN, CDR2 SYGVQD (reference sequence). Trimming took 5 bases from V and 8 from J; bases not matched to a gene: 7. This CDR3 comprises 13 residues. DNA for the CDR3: TGCGCCAGCAGTTCAGACAGGGGTGGAGGCTACACCTTC. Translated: CASSSDRGGGYTF.

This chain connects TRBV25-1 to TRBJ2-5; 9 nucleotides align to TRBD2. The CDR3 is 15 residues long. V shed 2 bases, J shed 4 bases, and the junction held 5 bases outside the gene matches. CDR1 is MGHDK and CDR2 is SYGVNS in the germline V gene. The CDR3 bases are TGTGCCAGCAGTGAAGGTGTAGCGGGGGTAGAGACCCAGTACTTC. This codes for CASSEGVAGVETQYF.